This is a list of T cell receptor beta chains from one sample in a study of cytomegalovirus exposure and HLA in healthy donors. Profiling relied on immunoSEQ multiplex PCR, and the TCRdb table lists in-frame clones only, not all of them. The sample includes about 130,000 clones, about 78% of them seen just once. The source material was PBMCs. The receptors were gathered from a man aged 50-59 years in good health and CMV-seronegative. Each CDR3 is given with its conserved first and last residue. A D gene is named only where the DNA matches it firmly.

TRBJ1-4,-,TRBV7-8,CASSLAPGAYEKLFF
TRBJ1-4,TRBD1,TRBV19,CASSSASGQGRKLFF
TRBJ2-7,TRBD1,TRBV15,CATSRDLGTGNYEQYF
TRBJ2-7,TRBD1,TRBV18,CASSPLDRGRVEYYEQYF
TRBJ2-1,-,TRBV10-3,CAIADSSYNEQFF
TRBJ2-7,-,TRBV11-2,CASSLAGTSSYEQYF
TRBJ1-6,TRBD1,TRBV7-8,CASSLRAGQINSPLHF
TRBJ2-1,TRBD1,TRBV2,CASSEGTGAYNEQFF
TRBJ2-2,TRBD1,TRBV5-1,CASSLGPGTANTGELFF
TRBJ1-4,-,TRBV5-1,CASGRERATNEKLFF
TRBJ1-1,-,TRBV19,CASRTYREAFF
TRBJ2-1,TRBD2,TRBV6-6,CASSYRREEPQFF
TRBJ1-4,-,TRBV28,CASSSFGSTNEKLFF
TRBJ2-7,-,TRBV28,CASSPTSYEQYF
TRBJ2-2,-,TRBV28,CASSLYQGTGELFF
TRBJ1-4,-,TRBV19,CASQRANFGTNEKLFF